The rows below give T cell receptor beta chains drawn from one sample of a study of beta chain features in type 1 diabetes. This table comes from immunoSEQ multiplex PCR, and its TCRdb copy is limited to in-frame clones, with some not included. The table lists 400,000 to 550,000 clones, about 10% of them singletons. Sequencing used naive CD4+ T cells from blood. These receptor sequences come from a woman between 18 and 29 years old in good health. Both conserved end residues are part of each CDR3. A D gene is named only where the DNA matches it firmly. Size is stated for part of the rows, as once, few or many counts, or as a class when the clone is expanded.

V	J	size	D	DNA	CDR3
TRBV7-2	TRBJ2-3	few	NA	TGTGCCAGCAGCTCGACAGTCACAGATACGCAGTATTTT	CASSSTVTDTQYF
TRBV7-2	TRBJ2-5	few	TRBD2	TGTGCCAGCAGCACAAGCGGGAGAGGAGAGACCCAGTACTTC	CASSTSGRGETQYF
TRBV2	TRBJ1-6	NA	NA	TGTGCCAGCGGAGGCAGGGTTAATTCACCCCTCCACTTT	CASGGRVNSPLHF
TRBV7-2	TRBJ2-1	NA	NA	TGTGCCAGCAGCCCTAGCGGGACAGGGACCTACAATGAGCAGTTCTTC	CASSPSGTGTYNEQFF
TRBV7-2	TRBJ2-7	NA	NA	TGTGCCAGCAGCACGAGGACAGCCCACGAGCAGTACTTC	CASSTRTAHEQYF
TRBV25-1	TRBJ1-1	NA	NA	TGTGCCAGCAGAACGGACAGTCACGCTGAAGCTTTCTTT	CASRTDSHAEAFF
TRBV28	TRBJ2-5	NA	NA	TGTGCCAGCAGCTCTCCGGGAGACCAGTACTTC	CASSSPGDQYF
TRBV5-1	TRBJ2-7	NA	NA	TGCGCCAGCAGCTTCGATCGGGGTGGCTACGAGCAGTACTTC	CASSFDRGGYEQYF
TRBV11-1	TRBJ2-6	few	NA	TGTGCCAGCAGCGATACCCTAGGGCGGTCCGTCCTGACTTTC	CASSDTLGRSVLTF
TRBV28	TRBJ2-6	few	NA	TGTGCCAGCAGTTTCTACATCTCTGGGGCCAACGTCCTGACTTTC	CASSFYISGANVLTF
TRBV6-6	TRBJ2-7	NA	TRBD2	TGTGCCAGCAGTGGGGGACTAGCGGCATCCTACGAGCAGTACTTC	CASSGGLAASYEQYF
TRBV30	TRBJ2-1	NA	NA	TGTGCCTGGAGGGCCGGGGGCGAGGACAATGAGCAGTTCTTC	CAWRAGGEDNEQFF
TRBV2	TRBJ2-3	many	NA	TGTGCCAGCAGTCTCGACAGGCCAGATACGCAGTATTTT	CASSLDRPDTQYF
TRBV21-1	TRBJ1-2	NA	NA	TGTGCCAGCAGCAACGGATCTTCTGTCTATGGCTACACCTTC	CASSNGSSVYGYTF
TRBV9	TRBJ2-2	few	NA	TGTGCCAGCAGCGTAGATCCGGGGGACAGTACCGGGGAGCTGTTTTTT	CASSVDPGDSTGELFF
TRBV30	TRBJ2-7	few	NA	TGTGCCTGGAGTCCGGGGGCCCCAGGCTACGAGCAGTACTTC	CAWSPGAPGYEQYF
TRBV9	TRBJ2-7	few	NA	TGTGCCAGCAGCGTAGCGGGGGAATCCTACGAGCAGTACTTC	CASSVAGESYEQYF
TRBV9	TRBJ2-2	NA	TRBD2	TGTGCCAGCACCGGCGGACTAGCGGGAGTAAACGGGGAGCTGTTTTTT	CASTGGLAGVNGELFF
TRBV5-1	TRBJ2-1	NA	NA	TGCGCCAGCAGCCAGGAACTAGGGGCAAAGCAGTTCTTC	CASSQELGAKQFF
TRBV6-5	TRBJ2-7	NA	TRBD1	TGTGCCAGCAGTTACCAAGGGACAGCCGAACAGTACTTC	CASSYQGTAEQYF
TRBV7-9	TRBJ1-1	few	NA	TGTGCCAGCAGCTTAGGGCGGACAGATCAGGGAGCTTTCTTT	CASSLGRTDQGAFF
TRBV29-1	TRBJ1-2	NA	TRBD1	TGCAGCGCTCAGGACAGGGGCTATGGCTACACCTTC	CSAQDRGYGYTF
TRBV2	TRBJ2-7	few	NA	TGTGCCAGCAGCAGAAGGTACGCCGAGCAGTACTTC	CASSRRYAEQYF
TRBV9	TRBJ1-2	NA	TRBD1	TGTGCCAGCAGCGGGCGGGACAGCGACTATGGCTACACCTTC	CASSGRDSDYGYTF
TRBV5-1	TRBJ2-5	NA	NA	TGCGCCAGCAGCTTGGCCAAGGAAGAGACCCAGTACTTC	CASSLAKEETQYF
TRBV2	TRBJ2-2	few	NA	TGTGCCAGCGCCTTATACACCGGGGAGCTGTTTTTT	CASALYTGELFF
TRBV6-6	TRBJ2-5	NA	TRBD1	TGTGCCAGCAGTCTACGACAGGGTGGGGAGACCCAGTACTTC	CASSLRQGGETQYF
TRBV25-1	TRBJ1-6	NA	NA	TGTGCCACCCTAGACAGAGGGGATTCACCCCTCCACTTT	CATLDRGDSPLHF
TRBV9	TRBJ2-2	few	NA	TGTGCCAGCACTCAGCACACCGGGGAGCTGTTTTTT	CASTQHTGELFF
TRBV15	TRBJ1-4	NA	TRBD1	TGTGCCACCGAAAGGGACAGGGGAGGTGAAAAACTGTTTTTT	CATERDRGGEKLFF
TRBV7-3	TRBJ1-2	few	NA	TGTGCCAGCAGCTTACTCCCGGGGAACTATGGCTACACCTTC	CASSLLPGNYGYTF
TRBV5-6	TRBJ2-1	NA	TRBD2	TGTGCCAGCAGCGAGACTAGCGGGAGGCACAATGAGCAGTTCTTC	CASSETSGRHNEQFF
TRBV14	TRBJ2-1	NA	NA	TGTGCCAGCAGCGGCGGGACCGTTTACAATGAGCAGTTCTTC	CASSGGTVYNEQFF
TRBV7-9	TRBJ2-1	few	NA	TGTGCCAGCAGCTTAGACCTAAATGAGCAGTTCTTC	CASSLDLNEQFF
TRBV5-1	TRBJ2-1	NA	NA	TGCGCCAGCAGCCATGCTGAAGGGTTTGAATATGAGCAGTTCTTC	CASSHAEGFEYEQFF
TRBV5-1	TRBJ1-1	few	NA	TGCGCCAGCAGCCTATCTCCGACTCAGAACACTGAAGCTTTCTTT	CASSLSPTQNTEAFF
TRBV7-9	TRBJ2-7	NA	NA	TGTGCCAGCAGCTCCACCCCGGTTCTGGTCAATTACGAGCAGTACTTC	CASSSTPVLVNYEQYF
TRBV4-1	TRBJ1-6	NA	TRBD1	TGCGCCAGCACCGACAGGGCCCGAGGTTCACCCCTCCACTTT	CASTDRARGSPLHF
TRBV5-4	TRBJ2-2	NA	TRBD1	TGTGCCAGCAGCCAGGGACAGGGGGCGATTGACACCGGGGAGCTGTTTTTT	CASSQGQGAIDTGELFF
TRBV6-6	TRBJ2-1	few	NA	TGTGCCAGCAGTTACCGGCTCGAAAGGTATGAGCAGTTCTTC	CASSYRLERYEQFF
TRBV7-9	TRBJ2-5	NA	NA	TGTGCCAGCAGCGGACGGGACGGCTACCAAGAGACCCAGTACTTC	CASSGRDGYQETQYF
TRBV29-1	TRBJ2-1	NA	NA	TGCAGCGTTGTATCGAAGGACTCCTACAATGAGCAGTTCTTC	CSVVSKDSYNEQFF
TRBV29-1	TRBJ2-3	few	TRBD2	TGCAGCGTCCGCCCCTTGACTAGCTCCCCGTATTTT	CSVRPLTSSPYF
TRBV28	TRBJ2-5	few	NA	TGTGCCAGCAATCAGCGGGAAGAGACCCAGTACTTC	CASNQREETQYF
TRBV28	TRBJ1-2	NA	NA	TGTGCCAGCAGTTTATTATATGGCTACACCTTC	CASSLLYGYTF
TRBV4-2	TRBJ2-2	few	NA	TGTGCCAGCAGCCAAGATGTCAGGGGAGGCACCGGGGAGCTGTTTTTT	CASSQDVRGGTGELFF
TRBV29-1	TRBJ2-5	NA	TRBD2	TGCAGCGTTGTACGACTTTTGGGACTAGGGACTGCACAAGAGACCCAGTACTTC	CSVVRLLGLGTAQETQYF
TRBV5-1	TRBJ2-3	few	TRBD2	TGCGCCAGCAGCTTGGTAGGACTAGCCACAGATACGCAGTATTTT	CASSLVGLATDTQYF
TRBV19	TRBJ1-5	NA	NA	TGTGCCAGTAGTATAGGCCAGTATAGCAATCAGCCCCAGCATTTT	CASSIGQYSNQPQHF
TRBV4-1	TRBJ2-2	few	TRBD2	TGCGCCAGCAGCCAAATCGGGGGGTCGAACACCGGGGAGCTGTTTTTT	CASSQIGGSNTGELFF
TRBV2	TRBJ2-7	NA	TRBD2	TGTGCCAGCAGAGCACTAGCGGGGATCTACGAGCAGTACTTC	CASRALAGIYEQYF
TRBV5-1	TRBJ2-1	few	NA	TGCGCCAGCAGCTTGGCCCGGAGCGATGAGCAGTTCTTC	CASSLARSDEQFF
TRBV7-9	TRBJ2-2	few	NA	TGTGCCAGCAGCTTAGTGTCGGGCACCGGGGAGCTGTTTTTT	CASSLVSGTGELFF
TRBV5-1	TRBJ2-7	NA	TRBD2	TGCGCCAGCAGCTTGGCTCTAGCGGGGAACTACGAGCAGTACTTC	CASSLALAGNYEQYF
TRBV6-5	TRBJ2-7	NA	NA	TGTGCCAGCAGTCCTGGCCTTACTTTGGACTACGAGCAGTACTTC	CASSPGLTLDYEQYF
TRBV15	TRBJ1-5	few	TRBD1	TGTGCCACCAGCAGAGCCGGGACAGGCAATCAGCCCCAGCATTTT	CATSRAGTGNQPQHF
TRBV14	TRBJ2-1	few	NA	TGTGCCAGCAGCCAAGGGGGACACCTTGATAGTGAGCAGTTCTTC	CASSQGGHLDSEQFF
TRBV4-3	TRBJ1-6	NA	NA	TGCGCCAGCAGCCAAGCAGCGAGGGGCCGCAACTCACCCCTCCACTTT	CASSQAARGRNSPLHF